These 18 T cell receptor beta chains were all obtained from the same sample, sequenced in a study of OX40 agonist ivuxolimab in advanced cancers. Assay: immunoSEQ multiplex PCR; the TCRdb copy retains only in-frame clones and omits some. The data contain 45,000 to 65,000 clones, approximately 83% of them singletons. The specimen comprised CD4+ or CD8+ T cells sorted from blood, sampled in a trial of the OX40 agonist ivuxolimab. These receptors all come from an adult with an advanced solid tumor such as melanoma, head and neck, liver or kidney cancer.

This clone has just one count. CDR3 residues: CARGDISYEQYF. CDR3 nucleotides: TGTGCCAGGGGGGACATCTCCTACGAGCAGTACTTC. This chain connects TRBV2 to TRBJ2-7; maybe TRBD1 (6 bases). Germline V gives CDR1 SNHLY, CDR2 FYNNEI. V was shortened by 9 bases and J by 0 bases, with 9 bases between the two germline ends. The CDR3 length is 12 residues.

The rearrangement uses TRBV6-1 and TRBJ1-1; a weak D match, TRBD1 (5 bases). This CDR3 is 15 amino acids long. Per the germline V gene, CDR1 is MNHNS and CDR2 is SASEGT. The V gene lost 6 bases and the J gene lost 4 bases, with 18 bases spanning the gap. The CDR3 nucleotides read TGTGCCAGCAGGACTTGGGAGGGGATGGGCACTGAAGCTTTCTTT. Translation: CASRTWEGMGTEAFF.

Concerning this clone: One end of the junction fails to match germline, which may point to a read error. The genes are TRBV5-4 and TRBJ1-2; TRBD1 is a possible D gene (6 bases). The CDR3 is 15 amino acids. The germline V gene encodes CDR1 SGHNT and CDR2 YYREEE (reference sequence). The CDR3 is CASRLAGDVNYGYTF. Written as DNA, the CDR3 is TGTGCCAGCAGGTTGGCAGGGGATGTAAACTATGGCTACACCTTC.

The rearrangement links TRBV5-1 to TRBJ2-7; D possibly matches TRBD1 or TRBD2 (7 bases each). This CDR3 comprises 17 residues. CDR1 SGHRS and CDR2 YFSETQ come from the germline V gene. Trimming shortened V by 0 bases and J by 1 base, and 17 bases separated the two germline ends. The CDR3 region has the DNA TGCGCCAGCAGCTTGGTCCCCCCAGGGGGGGGATCCTACGAGCAGTACTTC. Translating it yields CASSLVPPGGGSYEQYF.

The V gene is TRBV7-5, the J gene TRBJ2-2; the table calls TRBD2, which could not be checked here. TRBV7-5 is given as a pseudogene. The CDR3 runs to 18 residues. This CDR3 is CARSVPGLGFSDTGELFF. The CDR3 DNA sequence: TGTGCCAGAAGCGTGCCGGGACTAGGATTCTCCGACACCGGGGAGCTGTTTTTT.

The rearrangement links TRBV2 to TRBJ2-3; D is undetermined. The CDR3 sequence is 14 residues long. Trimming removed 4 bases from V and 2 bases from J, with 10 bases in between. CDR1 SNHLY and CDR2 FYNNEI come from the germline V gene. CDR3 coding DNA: TGTGCCAGCAGTGTGGGTAGTTCCACAGATACGCAGTATTTT. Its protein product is CASSVGSSTDTQYF.

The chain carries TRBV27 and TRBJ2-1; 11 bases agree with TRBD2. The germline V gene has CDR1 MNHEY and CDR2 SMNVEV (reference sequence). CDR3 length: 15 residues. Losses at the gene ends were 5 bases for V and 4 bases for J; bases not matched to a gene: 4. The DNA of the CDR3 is TGTGCCAGCAGTCCCGGGACTAGCGGATACAATGAGCAGTTCTTC. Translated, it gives CASSPGTSGYNEQFF.

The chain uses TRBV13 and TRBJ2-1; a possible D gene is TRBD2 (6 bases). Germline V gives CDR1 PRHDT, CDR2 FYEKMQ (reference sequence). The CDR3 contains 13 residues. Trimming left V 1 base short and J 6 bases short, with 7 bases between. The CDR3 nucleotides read TGTGCCAGCAGCTTAGTGGGGGGCAATGAGCAGTTCTTC. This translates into CASSLVGGNEQFF.

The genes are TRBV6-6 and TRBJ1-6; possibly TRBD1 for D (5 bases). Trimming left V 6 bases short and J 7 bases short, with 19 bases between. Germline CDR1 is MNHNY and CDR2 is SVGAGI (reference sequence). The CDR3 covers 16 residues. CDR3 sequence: CASSPSRGGENSPLHF. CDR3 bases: TGTGCCAGCAGCCCCTCCCGGGGAGGGGAAAATTCACCCCTCCACTTT.

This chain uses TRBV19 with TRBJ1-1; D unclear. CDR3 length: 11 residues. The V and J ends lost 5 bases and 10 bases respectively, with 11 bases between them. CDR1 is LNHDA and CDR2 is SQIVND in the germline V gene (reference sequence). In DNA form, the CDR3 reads TGTGCCAGTAGTTCATTGGATGCAGCTTTCTTT. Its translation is CASSSLDAAFF.

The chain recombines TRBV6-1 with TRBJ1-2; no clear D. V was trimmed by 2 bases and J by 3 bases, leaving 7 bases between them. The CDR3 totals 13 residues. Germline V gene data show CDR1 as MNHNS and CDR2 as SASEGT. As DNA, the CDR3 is TGTGCCAGCAGTGAAAGGAAATACTATGGCTACACCTTC. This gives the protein CASSERKYYGYTF.

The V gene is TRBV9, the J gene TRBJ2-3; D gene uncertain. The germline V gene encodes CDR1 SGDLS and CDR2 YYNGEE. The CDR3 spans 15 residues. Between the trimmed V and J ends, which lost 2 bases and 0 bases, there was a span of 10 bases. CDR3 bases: TGTGCCAGCAGCGTGTCCCCTGCTAGCACAGATACGCAGTATTTT. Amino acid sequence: CASSVSPASTDTQYF. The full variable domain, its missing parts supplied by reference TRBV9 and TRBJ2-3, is DSGVTQTPKHLITATGQRVTLRCSPRSGDLSVYWYQQSLDQGLQFLIQYYNGEERAKGNILERFSAQQFPDLHSELNLSSLELGDSALYFCASSVSPASTDTQYFGPGTRLTVL.

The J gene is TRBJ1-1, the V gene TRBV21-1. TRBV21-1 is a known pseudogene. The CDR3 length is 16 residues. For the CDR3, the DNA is TGTGCCAGCAGCAAAGGGGGGGCCTTACCGAACACTGAAGCTTTCTTT. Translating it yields CASSKGGALPNTEAFF.

In DNA, the CDR3 is TGTGCCAGCAGCTTAGATAACCTTGGAAACACCATATATTTT. Its protein is CASSLDNLGNTIYF. The V gene is TRBV7-8, the J gene TRBJ1-3, with unresolved D. V was pared by 1 base and J by 3 bases, with 7 bases between. The CDR3 contains 14 residues. The germline CDR1 and CDR2 sequences are SGHVS and FQNEAQ. Based on the CDR3 plus reference TRBV7-8 and TRBJ1-3, the full variable domain is GAGVSQSPRYKVAKRGQDVALRCDPISGHVSLFWYQQALGQGPEFLTYFQNEAQLDKSGLPSDRFFAERPEGSVSTLKIQRTQQEDSAVYLCASSLDNLGNTIYFGEGSWLTVV.

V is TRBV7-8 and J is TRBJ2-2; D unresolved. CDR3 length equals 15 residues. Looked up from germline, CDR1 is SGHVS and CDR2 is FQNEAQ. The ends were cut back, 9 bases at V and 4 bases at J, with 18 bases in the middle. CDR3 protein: CASLILGIGTGELFF. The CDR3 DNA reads TGTGCCAGTTTAATTCTTGGTATCGGCACCGGGGAGCTGTTTTTT.

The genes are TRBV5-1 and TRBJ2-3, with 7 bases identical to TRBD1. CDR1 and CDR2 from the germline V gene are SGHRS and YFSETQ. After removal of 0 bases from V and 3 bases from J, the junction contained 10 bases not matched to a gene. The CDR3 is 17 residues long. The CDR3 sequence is CASSLEWGRGLTDTQYF. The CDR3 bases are TGCGCCAGCAGCTTGGAGTGGGGCAGGGGGTTGACAGATACGCAGTATTTT.

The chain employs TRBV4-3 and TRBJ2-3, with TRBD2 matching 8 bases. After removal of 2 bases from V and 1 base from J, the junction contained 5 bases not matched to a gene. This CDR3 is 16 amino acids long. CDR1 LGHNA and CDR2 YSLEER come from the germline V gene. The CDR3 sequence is CASSQLSGGRTDTQYF. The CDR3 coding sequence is TGCGCCAGCAGCCAATTAAGCGGGGGCCGCACAGATACGCAGTATTTT.

This CDR3 is CAGQGAGHEQYF. CDR3 in DNA: TGTGCCGGACAGGGGGCCGGACACGAGCAGTACTTC. The chain couples TRBV6-5 to TRBJ2-7; TRBD1 matches at 11 bases. The CDR3 runs to 12 residues. The germline gives CDR1 MNHEY, CDR2 SVGAGI. V gave up 11 bases and J gave up 5 bases; unmatched junction bases: 5.